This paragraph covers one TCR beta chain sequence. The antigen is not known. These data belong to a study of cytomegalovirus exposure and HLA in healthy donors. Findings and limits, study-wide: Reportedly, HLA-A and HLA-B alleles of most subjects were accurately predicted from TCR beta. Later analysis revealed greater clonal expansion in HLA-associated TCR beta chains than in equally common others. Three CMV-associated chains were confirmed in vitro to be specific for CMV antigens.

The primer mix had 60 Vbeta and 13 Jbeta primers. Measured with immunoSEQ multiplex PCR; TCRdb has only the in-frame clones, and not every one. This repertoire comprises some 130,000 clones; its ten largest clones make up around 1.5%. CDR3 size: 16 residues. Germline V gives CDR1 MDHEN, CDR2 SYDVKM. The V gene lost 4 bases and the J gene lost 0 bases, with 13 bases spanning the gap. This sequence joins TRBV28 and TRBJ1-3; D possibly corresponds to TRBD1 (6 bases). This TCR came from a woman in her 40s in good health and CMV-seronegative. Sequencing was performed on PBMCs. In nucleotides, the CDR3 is TGTGCCAGCAGTTCTCAGGGGTCCCACTCTGGAAACACCATATATTTT. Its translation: CASSSQGSHSGNTIYF.